This T cell receptor beta chain was captured by sequencing in a study of shared clonotypes between healthy human individuals. Overall study: A donor's plate count was three for CD4 naive and three for CD4 memory; CD8 naive had two and CD8 memory one.

On this clone itself: Antigen specificity is unknown.

Study results and caveats: An anticipated effect of sequencing depth on clonotype sharing among donors was recognized. It was the non-shared clonotypes that had lower generation probabilities than clonotypes shared by all four donors.

The germline gives CDR1 PRHDT, CDR2 FYEKMQ (reference sequence). J was trimmed by 2 bases and V by 5 bases; bases with no gene match: 7. The CDR3 has 15 residues. Positive CCR7 selection of CD45RO-negative cells yielded the naive CD8 cells, and terminally differentiated effector memory CD45RA+ cells were excluded. On sorted subsets, replicate PCRs used about 0.2 ug DNA, or about 30,000 T cell genomes. TCRdb's copy holds only in-frame clones and misses some; the assay was immunoSEQ multiplex PCR. The sample gives around 1.9 million clones, roughly 91% of which show up once; 1.5% to 2% is in the top ten.

The receptor's source is a young man in good health. Some clones in this sample may be carry-over from other donors' samples. The source material was naive CD8+ T cells from PBMCs. The chain joins TRBV13 to TRBJ2-5; 8 bases line up with TRBD1. The CDR3 loop reads CASSPPDRGQETQYF. The CDR3 region has the DNA TGTGCCAGCAGCCCTCCAGACAGGGGTCAAGAGACCCAGTACTTC. Supplemented by reference TRBV13 and TRBJ2-5, the full variable domain reads AAGVIQSPRHLIKEKRETATLKCYPIPRHDTVYWYQQGPGQDPQFLISFYEKMQSDKGSIPDRFSAQQFSDYHSELNMSSLELGDSALYFCASSPPDRGQETQYFGPGTRLLVL.